This T cell receptor (beta chain) emerged from a study of T cell responses to AZD1222 COVID-19 vaccine. There are 13 residues in the CDR3. Trimming left V 5 bases short and J 3 bases short, with 10 bases between. In germline, CDR1 is SGHTA, CDR2 FQGNSA. Regarding the study as a whole: Seropositive status at baseline applied to only five or six AZD1222 recipients. Reports say nearly half of spike-specific TCRs go after unmutated variant regions. When two AZD1222 doses had been given, Spike-specific TCR breadth and depth rose. Vaccine-associated CD4 TCRs spanned spike, dominant at 160-218 and 743-854.

Some clones are missing from TCRdb's copy, which holds only in-frame ones; the method was immunoSEQ multiplex PCR. The table includes around 180,000 clones, approximately 94% detected once. Only one count was recorded for this clone. The antigen is not known. V is TRBV7-2 and J is TRBJ1-2, with no clear D. The sequencing used peripheral blood, collected 28 days after the second AZD1222 dose. The sequence was obtained from an adult who received the AZD1222 COVID-19 vaccine. CDR3 nucleotide sequence: TGTGCCAGCAGCGGTCCTGGGGACTATGGCTACACCTTC. Protein: CASSGPGDYGYTF.